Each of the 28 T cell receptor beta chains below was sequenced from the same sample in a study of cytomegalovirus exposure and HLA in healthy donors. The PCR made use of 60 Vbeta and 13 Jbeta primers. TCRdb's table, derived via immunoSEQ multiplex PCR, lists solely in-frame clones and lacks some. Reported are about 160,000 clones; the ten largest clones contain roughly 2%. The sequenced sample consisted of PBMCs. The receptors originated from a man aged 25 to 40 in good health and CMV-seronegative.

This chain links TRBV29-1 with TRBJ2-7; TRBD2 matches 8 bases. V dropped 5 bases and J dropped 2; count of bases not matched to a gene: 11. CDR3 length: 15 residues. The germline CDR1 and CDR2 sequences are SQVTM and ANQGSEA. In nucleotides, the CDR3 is TGCAGCGTTCACTTAATGGCGGGGGGTCCCTACGAGCAGTACTTC. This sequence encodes CSVHLMAGGPYEQYF.

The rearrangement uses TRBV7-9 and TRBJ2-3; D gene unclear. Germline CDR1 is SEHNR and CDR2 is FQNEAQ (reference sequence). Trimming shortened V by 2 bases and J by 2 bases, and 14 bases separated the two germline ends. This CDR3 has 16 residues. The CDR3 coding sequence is TGTGCCAGCAGCTTACAATCCGCCAGTCCCACAGATACGCAGTATTTT. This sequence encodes CASSLQSASPTDTQYF.

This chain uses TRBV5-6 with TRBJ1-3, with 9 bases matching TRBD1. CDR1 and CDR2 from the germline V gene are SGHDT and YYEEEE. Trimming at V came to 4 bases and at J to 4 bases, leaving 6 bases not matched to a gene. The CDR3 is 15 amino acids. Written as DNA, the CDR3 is TGTGCCAGCAGCGCACAGGGGGCGACCGGAAACACCATATATTTT. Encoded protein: CASSAQGATGNTIYF.

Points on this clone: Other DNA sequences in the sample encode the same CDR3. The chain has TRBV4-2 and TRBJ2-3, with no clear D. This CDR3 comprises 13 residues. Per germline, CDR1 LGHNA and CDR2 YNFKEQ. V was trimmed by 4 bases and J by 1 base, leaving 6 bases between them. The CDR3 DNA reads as TGTGCCAGCAGCCCCCCTGGCACAGATACGCAGTATTTT. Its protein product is CASSPPGTDTQYF.

CDR3 sequence (DNA): TGTGCCAGTATGGGGGGATCTCTCGGGGAAAAACTGTTTTTT. Amino acids: CASMGGSLGEKLFF. The chain combines TRBV19 with TRBJ1-4, with D possibly TRBD1 on 5 matching bases. The CDR3 sequence is 14 residues long. Germline values: CDR1 LNHDA, CDR2 SQIVND (reference sequence). Deletions cut 7 bases from V and 8 bases from J, with 17 bases between.

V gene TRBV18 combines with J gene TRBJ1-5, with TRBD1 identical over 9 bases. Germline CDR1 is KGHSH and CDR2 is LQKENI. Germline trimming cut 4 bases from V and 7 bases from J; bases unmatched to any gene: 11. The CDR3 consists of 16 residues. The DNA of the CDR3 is TGTGCCAGCTCACGGCCGGGGACAGGGATCAGGCAGCCCCAGCATTTT. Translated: CASSRPGTGIRQPQHF.

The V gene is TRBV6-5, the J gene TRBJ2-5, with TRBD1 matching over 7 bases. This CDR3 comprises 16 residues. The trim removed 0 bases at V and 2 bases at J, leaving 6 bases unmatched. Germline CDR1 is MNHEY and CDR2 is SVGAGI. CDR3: CASSYSRGQTQETQYF. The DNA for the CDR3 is TGTGCCAGCAGTTACTCTAGGGGACAGACTCAAGAGACCCAGTACTTC.

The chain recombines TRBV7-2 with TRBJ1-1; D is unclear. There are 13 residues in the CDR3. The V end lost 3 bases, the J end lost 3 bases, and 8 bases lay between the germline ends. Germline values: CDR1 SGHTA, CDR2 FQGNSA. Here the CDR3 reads CASSFGSHTEAFF. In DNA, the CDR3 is TGTGCCAGCAGCTTTGGGAGTCACACTGAAGCTTTCTTT.

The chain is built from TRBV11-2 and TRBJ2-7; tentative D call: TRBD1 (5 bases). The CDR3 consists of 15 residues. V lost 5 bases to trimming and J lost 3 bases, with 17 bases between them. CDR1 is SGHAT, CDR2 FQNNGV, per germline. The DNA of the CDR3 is TGTGCCAGCAGCCACGACGGCCAGGGTATCTACGAGCAGTACTTC. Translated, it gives CASSHDGQGIYEQYF.

The CDR3 is CASSPGTLFSGANVLTF. DNA for the CDR3: TGCGCCAGCAGCCCGGGGACACTTTTCTCTGGGGCCAACGTCCTGACTTTC. This chain uses TRBV5-1 with TRBJ2-6, with D perhaps matching TRBD1 (6 bases). The V and J ends lost 4 bases and 0 bases respectively, with 14 bases between them. The V gene's germline CDR1 is SGHRS and CDR2 YFSETQ. This CDR3 is 17 amino acids long.

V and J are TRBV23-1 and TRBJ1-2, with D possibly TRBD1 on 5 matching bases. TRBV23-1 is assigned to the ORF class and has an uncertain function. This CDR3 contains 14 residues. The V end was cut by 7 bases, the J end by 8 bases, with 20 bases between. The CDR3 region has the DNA TGCGCCAGCACAACCGGGAGGAGGGGCGGGGGCTACACCTTC. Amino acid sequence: CASTTGRRGGGYTF.

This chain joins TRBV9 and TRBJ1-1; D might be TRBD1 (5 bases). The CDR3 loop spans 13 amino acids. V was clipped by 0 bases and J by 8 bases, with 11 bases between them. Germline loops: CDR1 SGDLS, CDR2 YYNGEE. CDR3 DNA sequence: TGTGCCAGCAGCGTAGAACGCGCAGGGGAAGCTTTCTTT. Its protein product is CASSVERAGEAFF.

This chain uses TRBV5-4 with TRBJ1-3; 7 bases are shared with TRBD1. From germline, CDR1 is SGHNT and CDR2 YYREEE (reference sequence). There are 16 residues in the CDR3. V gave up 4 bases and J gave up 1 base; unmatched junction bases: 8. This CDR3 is CASSRGQVGSGNTIYF. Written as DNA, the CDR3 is TGTGCCAGCAGCCGCGGACAGGTTGGATCTGGAAACACCATATATTTT.

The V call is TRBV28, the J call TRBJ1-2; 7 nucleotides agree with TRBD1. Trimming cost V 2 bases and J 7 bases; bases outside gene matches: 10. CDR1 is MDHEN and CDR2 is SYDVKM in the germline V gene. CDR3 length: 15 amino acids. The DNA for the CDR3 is TGTGCCAGCAGTTTAGGATCCGAGGGGGCGGGTGGCTACACCTTC. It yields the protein CASSLGSEGAGGYTF.

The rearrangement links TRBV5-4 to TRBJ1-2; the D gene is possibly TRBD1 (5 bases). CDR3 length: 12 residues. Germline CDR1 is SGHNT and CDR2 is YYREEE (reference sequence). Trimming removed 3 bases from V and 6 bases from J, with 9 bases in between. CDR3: CASSSDSHGYTF. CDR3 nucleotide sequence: TGTGCCAGCAGCTCAGACAGTCATGGCTACACCTTC.

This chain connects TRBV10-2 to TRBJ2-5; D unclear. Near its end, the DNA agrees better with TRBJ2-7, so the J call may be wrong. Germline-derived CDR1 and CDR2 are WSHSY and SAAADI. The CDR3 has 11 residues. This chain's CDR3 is CASSMRYEQYF. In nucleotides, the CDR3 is TGCGCCAGCAGTATGCGATACGAGCAGTACTTC.

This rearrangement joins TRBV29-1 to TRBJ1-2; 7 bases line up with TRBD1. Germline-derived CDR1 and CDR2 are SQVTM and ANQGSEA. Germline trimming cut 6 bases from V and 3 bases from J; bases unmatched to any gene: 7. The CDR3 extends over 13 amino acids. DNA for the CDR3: TGCAGCGTGCGGGACAGTCGGGACTATGGCTACACCTTC. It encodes CSVRDSRDYGYTF.

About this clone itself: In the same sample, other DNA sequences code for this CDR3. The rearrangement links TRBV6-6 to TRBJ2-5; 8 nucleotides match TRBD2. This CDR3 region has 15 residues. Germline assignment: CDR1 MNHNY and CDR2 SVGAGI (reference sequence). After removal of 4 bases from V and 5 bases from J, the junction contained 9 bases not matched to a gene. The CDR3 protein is CASSLPGLVTETQYF. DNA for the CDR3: TGTGCCAGCAGTTTACCGGGACTAGTTACCGAGACCCAGTACTTC.

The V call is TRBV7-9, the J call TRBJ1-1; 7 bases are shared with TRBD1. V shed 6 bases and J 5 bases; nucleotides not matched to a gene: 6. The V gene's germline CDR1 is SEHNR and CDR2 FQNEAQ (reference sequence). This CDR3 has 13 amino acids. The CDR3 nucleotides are TGTGCCAGCAGACCGACAGGGTCGACTGAAGCTTTCTTT. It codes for CASRPTGSTEAFF.

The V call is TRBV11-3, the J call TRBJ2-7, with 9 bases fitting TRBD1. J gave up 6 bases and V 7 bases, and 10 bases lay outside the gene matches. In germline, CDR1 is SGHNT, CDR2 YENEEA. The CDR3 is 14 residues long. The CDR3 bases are TGTGCCAGCACTACGAGGGACAGGGCATCCGAGCAGTACTTC. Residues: CASTTRDRASEQYF. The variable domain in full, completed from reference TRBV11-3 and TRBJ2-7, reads EAGVVQSPRYKIIEKKQPVAFWCNPISGHNTLYWYLQNLGQGPELLIRYENEEAVDDSQLPKDRFSAERLKGVDSTLKIQPAELGDSAVYLCASTTRDRASEQYFGPGTRLTVT.

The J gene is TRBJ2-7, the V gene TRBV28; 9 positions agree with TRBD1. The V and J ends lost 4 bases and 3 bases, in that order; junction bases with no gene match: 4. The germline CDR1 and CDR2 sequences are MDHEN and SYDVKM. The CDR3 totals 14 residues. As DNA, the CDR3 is TGTGCCAGCAGTTCGACAGGGGGGCTCTACGAGCAGTACTTC. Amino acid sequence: CASSSTGGLYEQYF.

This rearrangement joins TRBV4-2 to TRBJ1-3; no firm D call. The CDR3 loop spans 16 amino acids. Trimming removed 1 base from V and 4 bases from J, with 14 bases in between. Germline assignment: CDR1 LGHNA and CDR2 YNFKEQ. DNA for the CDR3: TGTGCCAGCAGCCAAGCCCCTGTTGAGGCAGGAAACACCATATATTTT. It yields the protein CASSQAPVEAGNTIYF.

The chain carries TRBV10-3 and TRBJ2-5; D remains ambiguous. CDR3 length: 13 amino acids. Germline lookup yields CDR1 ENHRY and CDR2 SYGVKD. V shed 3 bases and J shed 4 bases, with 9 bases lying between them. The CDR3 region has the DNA TGTGCCATCAGTGACACAGAAAGAGAGACCCAGTACTTC. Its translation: CAISDTERETQYF.

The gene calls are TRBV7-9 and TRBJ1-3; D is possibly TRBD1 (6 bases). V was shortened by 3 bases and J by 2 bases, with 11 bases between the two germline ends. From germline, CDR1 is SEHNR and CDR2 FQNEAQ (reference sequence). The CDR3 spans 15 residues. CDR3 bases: TGTGCCAGCAGCTTCAGCAGGGGCACTGGAAACACCATATATTTT. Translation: CASSFSRGTGNTIYF. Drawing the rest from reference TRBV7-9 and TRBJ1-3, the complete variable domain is DTGVSQNPRHKITKRGQNVTFRCDPISEHNRLYWYRQTLGQGPEFLTYFQNEAQLEKSRLLSDRFSAERPKGSFSTLEIQRTEQGDSAMYLCASSFSRGTGNTIYFGEGSWLTVV.

CDR3 sequence: CASSLARRYEQYF. CDR3 bases: TGTGCCAGCTCGCTAGCGCGACGCTACGAGCAGTACTTC. The genes are TRBV6-1 and TRBJ2-7, with D possibly matching TRBD2 (6 bases). V lost 8 bases and J 3 bases, leaving 14 bases between the germline ends. CDR1 is MNHNS, CDR2 SASEGT, per germline. The CDR3 is made up of 13 amino acids.

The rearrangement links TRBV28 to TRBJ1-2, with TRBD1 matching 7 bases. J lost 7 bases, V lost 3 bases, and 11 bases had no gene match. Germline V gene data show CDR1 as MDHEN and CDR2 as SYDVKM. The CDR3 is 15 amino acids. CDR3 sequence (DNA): TGTGCCAGCAGTTTCCCGAGCAGGGGGGCGGGTGGCTACACCTTC. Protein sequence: CASSFPSRGAGGYTF.

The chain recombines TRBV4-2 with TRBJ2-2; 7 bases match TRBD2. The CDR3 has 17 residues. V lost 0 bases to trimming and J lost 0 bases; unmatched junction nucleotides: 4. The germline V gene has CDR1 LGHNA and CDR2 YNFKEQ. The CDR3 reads CASSQEALAANTGELFF. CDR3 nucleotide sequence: TGTGCCAGCAGCCAAGAGGCCCTAGCGGCGAACACCGGGGAGCTGTTTTTT.

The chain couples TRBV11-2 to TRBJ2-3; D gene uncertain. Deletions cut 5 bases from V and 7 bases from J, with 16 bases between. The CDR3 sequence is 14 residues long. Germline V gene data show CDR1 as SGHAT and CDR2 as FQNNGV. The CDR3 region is CASSLVNPGYTQYF. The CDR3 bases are TGTGCCAGCAGCCTGGTGAACCCCGGGTATACGCAGTATTTT.